A selection of T cell receptor beta chains follows, all from one sample in a study of OX40 agonist ivuxolimab in advanced cancers. Here immunoSEQ multiplex PCR was the method, and the copy in TCRdb shows in-frame clones only, minus some. The table records around 70,000 clones, 70% to 85% of them present only once. The sample in question was CD4+ or CD8+ T cells sorted from blood, obtained in a trial of the OX40 agonist ivuxolimab. These receptors originate from an adult with an advanced solid tumor such as melanoma, head and neck, liver or kidney cancer. Each CDR3 is given with its conserved first and last residue. The order of the fields is D gene, J gene, V gene, clone size, CDR3 length, CDR3 protein, CDR3 DNA. D genes are given only for firm matches. Clone size is given for some rows only: seen once, a few or many times, or a class if the clone is expanded.

NA	TRBJ1-1	TRBV7-9	NA	15	CASSSHPVLNTEAFF	TGTGCCAGCAGCTCTCACCCCGTATTGAACACTGAAGCTTTCTTT
NA	TRBJ1-1	TRBV14	NA	16	CASSQNAGAMNTEAFF	TGTGCCAGCAGCCAAAACGCAGGGGCCATGAACACTGAAGCTTTCTTT
TRBD2	TRBJ2-3	TRBV15	few	16	CATSRVGLAGTDTQYF	TGTGCCACCAGCAGAGTGGGACTAGCGGGGACAGATACGCAGTATTTT
NA	TRBJ2-3	TRBV9	NA	15	CASSVGGRLTDTQYF	TGTGCCAGCAGCGTGGGGGGGCGGCTCACAGATACGCAGTATTTT
NA	TRBJ1-2	TRBV5-5	NA	17	CASSLEMGQVDNYGYTF	TGTGCCAGCAGCTTGGAAATGGGGCAAGTTGATAACTATGGCTACACCTTC
TRBD2	TRBJ2-1	TRBV14	NA	17	CASSGGLAGFWHNEQFF	TGTGCCAGCAGCGGTGGGCTAGCGGGGTTTTGGCACAATGAGCAGTTCTTC
NA	TRBJ2-3	TRBV5-4	NA	15	CASSDGTPATDTQYF	TGTGCCAGCAGCGACGGGACTCCGGCTACAGATACGCAGTATTTT
NA	TRBJ2-7	TRBV6-6	few	14	CASSQNGPAYEQYF	TGTGCCAGCAGTCAAAATGGACCAGCATACGAGCAGTACTTC
NA	TRBJ2-7	TRBV5-1	NA	16	CASTPGFTGADYEQYF	TGCGCCAGCACCCCCGGGTTTACGGGGGCCGACTACGAGCAGTACTTC
NA	TRBJ1-4	TRBV30	NA	13	CAWSVAGNEKLFF	TGTGCCTGGAGTGTAGCAGGGAACGAAAAACTGTTTTTT
NA	TRBJ2-7	TRBV4-2	NA	15	CASSFTGPNPYEQYF	TGTGCCAGCAGTTTCACGGGACCTAACCCCTACGAGCAGTACTTC
NA	TRBJ2-2	TRBV9	few	14	CASSVAPNTGELFF	TGTGCCAGCAGCGTAGCACCAAACACCGGGGAGCTGTTTTTT
NA	TRBJ2-1	TRBV7-2	NA	13	CASSSSLYNEQFF	TGTGCCAGCAGCTCCTCGCTCTACAATGAGCAGTTCTTC
NA	TRBJ2-3	TRBV18	once	13	CASSPLVTDTQYF	TGTGCCAGCTCACCCCTAGTTACAGATACGCAGTATTTT
NA	TRBJ2-6	TRBV2	NA	14	CASEGGSGANVLTF	TGTGCCAGCGAGGGGGGCTCTGGGGCCAACGTCCTGACTTTC
NA	TRBJ2-7	TRBV6-5	NA	15	CASSYSGLASYEQYF	TGTGCCAGCAGTTACTCGGGCCTCGCCTCCTACGAGCAGTACTTC
TRBD1	TRBJ1-6	TRBV2	NA	13	CATTGQGASPLHF	TGTGCCACCACGGGACAGGGGGCTTCACCCCTCCACTTT
TRBD1	TRBJ1-6	TRBV7-2	NA	15	CASSPQGTTDSPLHF	TGTGCCAGCAGCCCACAGGGGACTACAGATTCACCCCTCCACTTT
NA	TRBJ2-1	TRBV5-1	NA	16	CASSLSTGGALNEQFF	TGCGCCAGCAGCTTGAGCACAGGCGGGGCTCTCAATGAGCAGTTCTTC
TRBD2	TRBJ2-1	TRBV27	medium-sized	17	CASKDRLAGTTYNEQFF	TGTGCCAGCAAAGATCGACTAGCGGGAACAACCTACAATGAGCAGTTCTTC
NA	TRBJ2-7	TRBV28	NA	15	CASSFGRLISYEQYF	TGTGCCAGCAGTTTCGGTAGATTGATCTCCTACGAGCAGTACTTC
TRBD2	TRBJ2-1	TRBV10-3	NA	16	CAISESGDSGDNEQFF	TGTGCCATCAGTGAGTCGGGTGATAGCGGGGACAATGAGCAGTTCTTC
NA	TRBJ1-6	TRBV15	NA	13	CATSRSGNSPLHF	TGTGCCACCAGCCGCTCGGGTAATTCACCCCTCCACTTT
TRBD1	TRBJ1-5	TRBV2	NA	18	CASGDGEGRGISNQPQHF	TGTGCCAGCGGGGATGGGGAGGGCAGGGGGATTAGCAATCAGCCCCAGCATTTT
NA	TRBJ2-7	TRBV11-3	once	14	CASSLGGGVGEQYF	TGTGCCAGCAGCTTGGGAGGGGGCGTAGGGGAGCAGTACTTC
NA	TRBJ1-1	TRBV21-1	NA	16	CASSPINRGGHTEAFF	TGTGCCAGCAGCCCTATAAACAGGGGCGGTCACACTGAAGCTTTCTTT
NA	TRBJ1-1	TRBV29-1	NA	14	CSVPISAGGTEAFF	TGCAGCGTGCCCATTTCCGCCGGGGGCACTGAAGCTTTCTTT
TRBD2	TRBJ2-5	TRBV5-1	once	16	CASCPVASGGQETQYF	TGCGCCAGCTGCCCGGTTGCTAGCGGGGGGCAAGAGACCCAGTACTTC
NA	TRBJ1-4	TRBV5-1	NA	14	CASSLWGREEKLFF	TGCGCCAGCAGCTTGTGGGGCCGAGAGGAAAAACTGTTTTTT
NA	TRBJ2-1	TRBV10-2	NA	14	CASRDGLAREEQFF	TGCGCCAGCAGGGATGGGCTAGCTCGAGAGGAGCAGTTCTTC
NA	TRBJ1-1	TRBV19	NA	15	CASSPPGTIGTEAFF	TGTGCCAGTAGCCCTCCTGGGACTATCGGCACTGAAGCTTTCTTT
TRBD2	TRBJ2-5	TRBV19	NA	15	CASSIRGGLQETQYF	TGTGCCAGTAGTATTCGGGGGGGGCTTCAAGAGACCCAGTACTTC
NA	TRBJ2-1	TRBV5-1	NA	14	CASSLGPSYNEQFF	TGCGCCAGCAGCTTGGGACCCTCCTACAATGAGCAGTTCTTC
NA	TRBJ1-5	TRBV4-1	NA	16	CASSQGRQYSNQPQHF	TGCGCCAGCAGCCAAGGTCGCCAGTATAGCAATCAGCCCCAGCATTTT
NA	TRBJ1-1	TRBV9	NA	17	CASSTNYRDKLNTEAFF	TGTGCCAGCAGCACCAATTACAGGGATAAATTGAACACTGAAGCTTTCTTT
NA	TRBJ1-5	TRBV6-6	NA	14	CASSYRGVNQPQHF	TGTGCCAGCAGTTACAGGGGGGTCAATCAGCCCCAGCATTTT
NA	TRBJ2-7	TRBV2	once	12	CASSDGGYEQYF	TGTGCCAGCAGTGACGGGGGCTACGAGCAGTACTTC
NA	TRBJ2-1	TRBV19	NA	16	CASSRGQPSSYNEQFF	TGTGCCAGTAGTAGAGGACAGCCTAGCTCCTACAATGAGCAGTTCTTC
NA	TRBJ1-1	TRBV30	NA	13	CAWSVYGNTEAFF	TGTGCCTGGAGTGTATATGGGAACACTGAAGCTTTCTTT
NA	TRBJ1-1	TRBV5-1	NA	14	CASSLVGGDTEAFF	TGCGCCAGCAGCTTGGTTGGGGGCGACACTGAAGCTTTCTTT
NA	TRBJ2-2	TRBV5-1	NA	14	CASRVAVNTGELFF	TGCGCCAGCAGAGTTGCTGTTAACACCGGGGAGCTGTTTTTT
TRBD2	TRBJ2-4	TRBV6-1	NA	15	CASSETGGGGIIQYF	TGTGCCAGCAGTGAAACGGGAGGGGGGGGCATCATTCAGTACTTC
NA	TRBJ1-5	TRBV6-1	NA	13	CASSEARRTPQHF	TGTGCCAGCAGTGAAGCCAGGAGGACGCCCCAGCATTTT
NA	TRBJ1-4	TRBV7-9	NA	12	CASSRSNEKLFF	TGTGCCAGCAGCCGTTCGAATGAAAAACTGTTTTTT
NA	TRBJ1-3	TRBV7-2	NA	15	CASSLFRGQGNTIYF	TGTGCCAGCAGCTTATTCAGGGGCCAAGGAAACACCATATATTTT